The 30 T cell receptor beta chains presented below share a single source sample, sequenced in a study of blood T cell repertoires in COVID-19. Clones were sequenced by immunoSEQ multiplex PCR, and TCRdb holds only the in-frame ones, with some missing. This table holds around 190,000 clones, about nine tenths found once. Sequenced material: PBMCs or T cells enriched from blood (not recorded which). The receptor set was obtained from a young woman who had recovered from COVID-19.

This chain connects TRBV6-5 to TRBJ2-1; tentatively, D is TRBD2 (5 bases). The CDR3 is 13 residues long. The V end lost 6 bases, the J end lost 11 bases, and 17 bases lay between the germline ends. Germline CDR1 MNHEY, CDR2 SVGAGI. The chain's CDR3 is CASRTGREGQQFF. The CDR3 DNA reads TGTGCCAGCAGAACCGGTCGGGAAGGGCAGCAGTTCTTC.

This clone appeared a few times. The chain employs TRBV6-5 and TRBJ2-7; D is perhaps TRBD1 (5 bases). Looked up from germline, CDR1 is MNHEY and CDR2 is SVGAGI. The CDR3 is 11 amino acids. Trimming took 4 bases from V and 10 from J, leaving 11 bases between them. The CDR3 coding sequence is TGTGCCAGCAGTTTAGGGGCCTCTCAGTACTTC. Residues: CASSLGASQYF.

J is TRBJ2-7 and V is TRBV19; TRBD1 is a possible D gene (5 bases). CDR1 LNHDA and CDR2 SQIVND come from the germline V gene (reference sequence). Trimming cost V 2 bases and J 9 bases, with 8 bases left between them. CDR3 length: 11 amino acids. CDR3 amino acids: CASSIQGRQYF. The CDR3 DNA reads as TGTGCCAGTAGTATACAGGGAAGGCAGTACTTC.

The rearrangement links TRBV7-6 to TRBJ2-1; 10 nucleotides align to TRBD2. Germline CDR1 SGHVS, CDR2 FNYEAQ. Losses at the gene ends were 5 bases for V and 8 bases for J; bases not matched to a gene: 12. This CDR3 region has 16 residues. Written as DNA, the CDR3 is TGTGCCAGCAGCCCGAGACTAGCGGGCAACCCGGATGAGCAGTTCTTC. Residues: CASSPRLAGNPDEQFF.

The rearrangement uses TRBV4-1 and TRBJ1-6; D might be TRBD1 (6 bases). V was trimmed by 1 base and J by 5 bases, leaving 9 bases between them. The CDR3 covers 15 residues. Germline CDR1 reads MGHRA; CDR2 reads YSYEKL. The CDR3 DNA follows: TGCGCCAGCAGCCAAGGCAGGGGTAATAATTCACCCCTCCACTTT. Its translation is CASSQGRGNNSPLHF.

The rearrangement uses TRBV24-1 and TRBJ2-3; 11 bases agree with TRBD2. The germline V gene has CDR1 KGHDR and CDR2 SFDVKD. The V and J ends lost 5 bases and 2 bases, in that order; junction bases with no gene match: 8. The CDR3 consists of 17 residues. For the CDR3, the DNA is TGTGCCACCAGTGCCCTGGGGACTAGCGGACTCACAGATACGCAGTATTTT. This encodes CATSALGTSGLTDTQYF.

The chain couples TRBV27 to TRBJ1-1; a possible D gene is TRBD1 (5 bases). Germline assignment: CDR1 MNHEY and CDR2 SMNVEV (reference sequence). V lost 4 bases and J 5 bases, leaving 20 bases between the germline ends. There are 16 residues in the CDR3. This CDR3 reads CASSSPGTGRWTEAFF. CDR3 nucleotide sequence: TGTGCCAGCAGTTCCCCCGGGACGGGGAGGTGGACTGAAGCTTTCTTT.

The rearrangement uses TRBV10-3 and TRBJ1-4; 10 bases align to TRBD1. Germline CDR1 reads ENHRY; CDR2 reads SYGVKD. There are 14 residues in the CDR3. V gave up 6 bases and J gave up 6 bases; unmatched junction bases: 4. The CDR3 DNA sequence: TGTGCCATCAGCCCCGGGACAGGGGATGAAAAACTGTTTTTT. Its protein is CAISPGTGDEKLFF.

This chain connects TRBV5-6 to TRBJ2-3; possible D gene TRBD2, 5 bases. V lost 0 bases and J 1 base, leaving 12 bases between the germline ends. Germline V gene sequence: CDR1 SGHDT, CDR2 YYEEEE. The CDR3 has 16 residues. CDR3 bases: TGTGCCAGCAGCTTGGTCTCCGGGAAGGGCACAGATACGCAGTATTTT. It codes for CASSLVSGKGTDTQYF.

This clone was detected only once. This rearrangement joins TRBV5-5 to TRBJ2-1, with D uncertain. This CDR3 has 11 residues. The V gene's germline CDR1 is SGHKS and CDR2 YYEKEE (reference sequence). Between the trimmed V and J ends, which lost 1 base and 10 bases, there was a span of 6 bases. CDR3 protein: CASSLIIEQFF. In DNA form, the CDR3 reads TGTGCCAGCAGCTTGATTATAGAGCAGTTCTTC.

The chain recombines TRBV18 with TRBJ2-1; no clear D. V was cut by 8 bases and J by 6 bases, with 17 bases left in between. Germline CDR1 and CDR2: KGHSH and LQKENI. The CDR3 is 14 amino acids. Here the CDR3 reads CASTGSLAANEQFF. DNA of the CDR3: TGTGCCAGCACCGGCAGCTTAGCCGCCAATGAGCAGTTCTTC.

This rearrangement joins TRBV5-1 to TRBJ2-1; 9 bases align to TRBD1. Trimming at V came to 1 base and at J to 6 bases, leaving 20 bases not matched to a gene. This CDR3 comprises 20 residues. Germline V gene data show CDR1 as SGHRS and CDR2 as YFSETQ. Here the CDR3 reads CASSLLPPPNRQGEGNEQFF. The CDR3 bases are TGCGCCAGCAGCTTGTTACCCCCCCCAAACCGACAGGGGGAGGGCAATGAGCAGTTCTTC.

The chain has TRBV12-3 or TRBV12-4 and TRBJ1-1, with TRBD1 as a possible D gene (5 bases). The V gene lost 0 bases and the J gene lost 8 bases, with 10 bases spanning the gap. The CDR3 loop spans 13 amino acids. The CDR3 nucleotides read TGTGCCAGCAGTTTAGCCCAGGGAGGGGAAGCTTTCTTT. Its protein product is CASSLAQGGEAFF.

V usage is TRBV3-1 (or the pseudogene TRBV3-2) and J usage is TRBJ1-1, with 8 bases identical to TRBD1. This CDR3 region has 14 residues. The germline gives CDR1 LGHDT, CDR2 YNNKEL (reference sequence). Germline trimming cut 1 base from V and 4 bases from J; bases unmatched to any gene: 2. Here the CDR3 reads CASSQVQGGTEAFF. The CDR3 DNA reads as TGTGCCAGCAGCCAAGTACAGGGGGGCACTGAAGCTTTCTTT.

The chain combines TRBV29-1 with TRBJ2-2; 11 positions match TRBD1. The CDR3 extends over 16 amino acids. The ends lost 7 bases at V and 6 bases at J; junction bases unmatched: 13. Per the germline V gene, CDR1 is SQVTM and CDR2 is ANQGSEA. CDR3 nucleotides: TGCAGCGGTGGACAGGGGGCGTATATTATCCCCGGGGAGCTGTTTTTT. Translated, it gives CSGGQGAYIIPGELFF.

In its sample, this clone was seen once. The CDR3 loop reads CASSQDGAGPYTGELFF. The CDR3 DNA reads TGCGCCAGCAGCCAAGATGGGGCAGGGCCTTACACCGGGGAGCTGTTTTTT. The rearrangement uses TRBV4-3 and TRBJ2-2; tentative D call: TRBD1 (5 bases). The CDR3 covers 17 residues. V dropped 0 bases and J dropped 3 bases, with 14 bases sitting between them. CDR1 and CDR2 from the germline V gene are LGHNA and YSLEER.

This chain joins TRBV5-4 and TRBJ2-2; 7 bases are a match to TRBD2. The CDR3 sequence is 15 residues long. V lost 6 bases, J lost 2 bases, and 7 bases stayed unmatched. Per the germline V gene, CDR1 is SGHNT and CDR2 is YYREEE (reference sequence). CDR3 amino acids: CASTPRGVNTGELFF. The CDR3 bases are TGTGCCAGCACCCCCCGGGGGGTCAACACCGGGGAGCTGTTTTTT.

This clone appeared a single time. The chain couples TRBV7-9 to TRBJ2-1, with D unresolved. Germline V gene sequence: CDR1 SEHNR, CDR2 FQNEAQ (reference sequence). V was pared by 4 bases and J by 8 bases, with 12 bases between. The CDR3 sequence is 13 residues long. For the CDR3, the DNA is TGTGCCAGCAGCTCAACCCATAGCCATGAGCAGTTCTTC. Amino acid sequence: CASSSTHSHEQFF.

The chain employs TRBV4-3 and TRBJ2-2; TRBD1 agrees at 7 bases. V dropped 6 bases and J dropped 0; count of bases not matched to a gene: 4. In germline, CDR1 is LGHNA, CDR2 YSLEER. This CDR3 region has 15 residues. CDR3 sequence reads: CASRRGGANTGELFF. The DNA of the CDR3 is TGCGCCAGCAGACGAGGGGGCGCGAACACCGGGGAGCTGTTTTTT.

The gene calls are TRBV24-1 and TRBJ2-3; TRBD1 agrees at 7 bases. Germline V gene lookup returns CDR1 KGHDR and CDR2 SFDVKD. Trimming removed 4 bases from V and 2 bases from J; junction bases left unmatched: 8. This CDR3 has 16 residues. The CDR3 nucleotides read TGTGCCACCAGTGACTCCCCGGGACAGACCACAGATACGCAGTATTTT. Residues: CATSDSPGQTTDTQYF.

The table lists this clone with a count of one. The chain is built from TRBV11-1 and TRBJ2-1; 8 bases agree with TRBD2. Germline V gene data show CDR1 as SGHAT and CDR2 as FQDESV (reference sequence). The V segment lost 3 bases and the J segment 3 bases; nucleotides outside the gene matches: 4. The CDR3 covers 15 residues. CDR3 DNA sequence: TGTGCCAGCAGCTTTGGGCTAGCGGGCTACAATGAGCAGTTCTTC. It translates to CASSFGLAGYNEQFF.

The CDR3 DNA sequence: TGTGCCAGCACCCATAGCGGGGGAAATGGGGAGCAGTACTTC. This codes for CASTHSGGNGEQYF. The chain has TRBV7-2 and TRBJ2-7; 9 nucleotides agree with TRBD2. Germline CDR1 reads SGHTA; CDR2 reads FQGNSA. The V and J ends lost 7 bases and 7 bases, in that order; junction bases with no gene match: 11. This CDR3 comprises 14 residues.

V gene TRBV7-9 combines with J gene TRBJ1-6; D unclear. The length of the CDR3 is 14 residues. The V end was cut by 5 bases, the J end by 0 bases, with 5 bases between. Per the germline V gene, CDR1 is SEHNR and CDR2 is FQNEAQ (reference sequence). The CDR3, as DNA: TGTGCCAGCAGCCCTAGCTCCTATAATTCACCCCTCCACTTT. Amino acids: CASSPSSYNSPLHF.

The rearrangement links TRBV30 to TRBJ1-1; 7 bases are shared with TRBD1. There are 12 residues in the CDR3. The ends lost 8 bases at V and 0 bases at J; junction bases unmatched: 3. CDR1 is GTSNPN, CDR2 SVGIG, per germline (reference sequence). DNA of the CDR3: TGTGCCGGGGGACAGATGAACACTGAAGCTTTCTTT. Translated: CAGGQMNTEAFF.

This chain joins TRBV3-1 (or the pseudogene TRBV3-2) and TRBJ2-5; D is ambiguous. The CDR3 has 14 amino acids. The germline CDR1 and CDR2 sequences are LGHDT and YNNKEL (reference sequence). V was clipped by 7 bases and J by 2 bases, with 14 bases between them. The CDR3 is CASTIPSRQETQYF. The CDR3 DNA follows: TGTGCCAGCACCATACCGTCTAGACAAGAGACCCAGTACTTC.

The V gene is TRBV2, the J gene TRBJ2-3; D is ambiguous. Germline CDR1 is SNHLY and CDR2 is FYNNEI. Trimming stripped 4 bases from V and 2 bases from J, with 10 bases between. The CDR3 consists of 14 residues. The CDR3 nucleotides are TGTGCCAGCAGTGTCCGGTACTCCACAGATACGCAGTATTTT. This translates into CASSVRYSTDTQYF.

This chain uses TRBV7-2 with TRBJ2-1; TRBD2 might be the D (5 bases). The CDR3 sequence is 17 residues long. V lost 5 bases, J lost 3 bases, and 20 bases lay in between. Germline V CDR1 and CDR2: SGHTA, FQGNSA. The CDR3 here is CASSLGLGDSYYNEQFF. CDR3 nucleotide sequence: TGTGCCAGCAGCCTCGGGCTGGGAGATTCCTACTACAATGAGCAGTTCTTC. The full variable domain, with the rest looked up from reference TRBV7-2 and TRBJ2-1, is GAGVSQSPSNKVTEKGKDVELRCDPISGHTALYWYRQSLGQGLEFLIYFQGNSAPDKSGLPSDRFSAERTGGSVSTLTIQRTQQEDSAVYLCASSLGLGDSYYNEQFFGPGTRLTVL.

This clone was seen once. J is TRBJ2-5 and V is TRBV28, with a weak D call TRBD2 (5 bases). This CDR3 is built from 14 residues. Trimming pared 6 bases from V and 5 bases from J, leaving 16 bases between. CDR1 and CDR2 from the germline V gene are MDHEN and SYDVKM. For the CDR3, the DNA is TGTGCCAGCAGCCAAGGCGGGCAACGGGAGACCCAGTACTTC. The encoded protein is CASSQGGQRETQYF.

The rearrangement joins TRBV2 to TRBJ1-4, with a tentative D call TRBD1 (5 bases). Deletions cut 1 base from V and 7 bases from J, with 10 bases between. The germline gives CDR1 SNHLY, CDR2 FYNNEI. The CDR3 is 14 residues long. CDR3: CASSEVPGGEKLFF. In DNA, the CDR3 is TGTGCCAGCAGTGAAGTTCCGGGGGGTGAAAAACTGTTTTTT.

The V gene is TRBV19, the J gene TRBJ2-7; D may be TRBD1 (6 bases). Trimming left V 3 bases short and J 3 bases short, with 15 bases between. The CDR3 extends over 15 amino acids. Per germline, CDR1 LNHDA and CDR2 SQIVND (reference sequence). The CDR3 coding sequence is TGTGCCAGTAGTATGATGGGGGACATCGACTACGAGCAGTACTTC. This gives the protein CASSMMGDIDYEQYF.